A single sample is the source of the 4 T cell receptor beta chains below, sequenced in a study of Tregs in tolerant kidney transplant recipients (dated by TCRdb to about 2019). The library was made by the immunoSEQ multiplex PCR assay. As stored in TCRdb, this immuneACCESS dataset retains in-frame rearrangements with V and J assigned. A fraction of the clones does not appear; measured against another copy, unresolved V genes explain less than half of the discrepancy, and the remainder lacks a known reason. The table for this sample lists 110,000 or so clones; about 90% of them were counted only once. The top ten clonotypes cover approximately 0.62% of the sample. The sequenced sample was CD4+ T cells from blood. Receptors originate from a human donor in good health.

The CDR3 DNA follows: TGTGCCAGCAGCTCCCTAGGACAGGGCAACTATGGCTACACCTTC. It is translated as CASSSLGQGNYGYTF. This chain connects TRBV7-8 to TRBJ1-2, with 8 bases that match TRBD1. Per the germline V gene, CDR1 is SGHVS and CDR2 is FQNEAQ. CDR3 length: 15 residues. The trim removed 4 bases at V and 2 bases at J, leaving 6 bases unmatched. The full variable domain, with the rest looked up from reference TRBV7-8 and TRBJ1-2, is GAGVSQSPRYKVAKRGQDVALRCDPISGHVSLFWYQQALGQGPEFLTYFQNEAQLDKSGLPSDRFFAERPEGSVSTLKIQRTQQEDSAVYLCASSSLGQGNYGYTFGSGTRLTVV.

The chain recombines TRBV18 with TRBJ1-3; D perhaps matches TRBD1 (6 bases). The V end was cut by 3 bases, the J end by 9 bases, with 18 bases between. CDR1 and CDR2 (germline): KGHSH, LQKENI. This CDR3 region has 15 residues. The CDR3 reads CASSPTGAESLTIYF. In DNA form, the CDR3 reads TGTGCCAGCTCACCTACGGGGGCCGAGTCTCTCACCATATATTTT. Variable domain in full (rest from reference TRBV18 and TRBJ1-3): NAGVMQNPRHLVRRRGQEARLRCSPMKGHSHVYWYRQLPEEGLKFMVYLQKENIIDESGMPKERFSAEFPKEGPSILRIQQVVRGDSAAYFCASSPTGAESLTIYFGEGSWLTVV.

The chain joins TRBV2 to TRBJ2-5; D perhaps matches TRBD2 (6 bases). The germline V and J ends were trimmed by 2 bases and 5 bases, with 12 bases remaining between them. The CDR3 length is 14 residues. The germline gives CDR1 SNHLY, CDR2 FYNNEI. The CDR3 reads CASSERAGGETQYF. The CDR3 nucleotides are TGTGCCAGCAGTGAAAGGGCAGGAGGGGAGACCCAGTACTTC.

The chain recombines TRBV9 with TRBJ1-5, with 7 bases aligning to TRBD1. Losses at the gene ends were 3 bases for V and 5 bases for J; bases not matched to a gene: 5. Germline V CDR1 and CDR2: SGDLS, YYNGEE. The CDR3 runs to 14 residues. CDR3 sequence reads: CASSGQGSYQPQHF. In nucleotides, the CDR3 is TGTGCCAGCAGCGGACAGGGTTCGTATCAGCCCCAGCATTTT.